This T cell receptor (beta chain) is drawn from a study of cytomegalovirus exposure and HLA in healthy donors. Looked up from germline, CDR1 is SEHNR and CDR2 is FQNEAQ (reference sequence). CDR3 length: 12 residues. The V gene lost 4 bases and the J gene lost 9 bases, with 13 bases spanning the gap. The PCR was carried out with 60 Vbeta primers and 13 Jbeta primers. Original processing notes: In a later analysis, around 87 million unique TCR beta chains included roughly 11 million shared by two or more donors. This table comes from immunoSEQ multiplex PCR, and its TCRdb copy is limited to in-frame clones, with some not included. V and J calls and clone size are copied from that table; D and trimming were computed from the DNA. The data hold around 92,000 clones, with about three quarters observed a single time. As for this clone: Its antigen is not identified.

Study outcomes and limitations: The authors enumerated 164 TCR beta chains as linked to cytomegalovirus. Later analysis identified a missense DCLRE1C variant that was linked to TCR beta V- and J-gene trimming.

The chain uses TRBV7-9 and TRBJ2-7, with a weak D call TRBD2 (6 bases). The sample taken for sequencing was PBMCs. The receptor's source is a man aged 55-75 years in good health and CMV-seropositive. This CDR3 is CASSSGEVSQYF. The CDR3 nucleotides are TGTGCCAGCAGCTCGGGGGAAGTGTCGCAGTACTTC.